The clone carrying this T cell receptor beta chain was counted between two and nine times. The germline CDR1 and CDR2 sequences are SNHLY and FYNNEI. The CDR3 totals 15 residues. V was clipped by 7 bases and J by 5 bases, with 18 bases between them. TCRdb analysed the 5' RACE reads with MiXCR anew, one entry per CDR3 protein. The top ten clones hold around 1.5% of a sample with hundreds of thousands of distinct CDR3 sequences, around an eighth of them seen once. The sample originates from a study of identical twins. Another study also made use of these data, one on yellow fever vaccine responses in identical twins.

The TCR was taken from a woman aged 18-35 years in good health. The gene calls are TRBV2 and TRBJ2-1, with D perhaps TRBD1 or TRBD2 (6 bases each). Sequenced material: PBMCs. CDR3 coding DNA: TGTGCCAGCAAGAGGGTCAGGGGAGGCCACAATGAGCAGTTCTTC. It encodes CASKRVRGGHNEQFF.